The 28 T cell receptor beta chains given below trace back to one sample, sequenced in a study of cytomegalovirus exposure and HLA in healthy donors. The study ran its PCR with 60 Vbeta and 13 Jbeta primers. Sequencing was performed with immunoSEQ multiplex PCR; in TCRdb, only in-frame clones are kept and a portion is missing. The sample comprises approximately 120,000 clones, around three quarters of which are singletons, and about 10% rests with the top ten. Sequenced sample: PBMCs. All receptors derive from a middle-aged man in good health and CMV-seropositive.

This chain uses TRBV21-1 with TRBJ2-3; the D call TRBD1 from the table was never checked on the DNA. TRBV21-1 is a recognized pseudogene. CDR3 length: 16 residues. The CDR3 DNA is TGTGCCAGCAGCAAACTCCGGGACAGGGGCCCAGATACGCAGTATTTT. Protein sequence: CASSKLRDRGPDTQYF.

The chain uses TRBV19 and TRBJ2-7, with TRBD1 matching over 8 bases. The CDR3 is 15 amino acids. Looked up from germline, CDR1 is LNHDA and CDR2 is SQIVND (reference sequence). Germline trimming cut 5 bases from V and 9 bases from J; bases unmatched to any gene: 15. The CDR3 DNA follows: TGTGCCAGTAGTCTAAACGGTCGACAGGGGAGTAGGCAGTACTTC. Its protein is CASSLNGRQGSRQYF.

CDR3 DNA sequence: TGTGCCAGCAGTCAACCAGGGGGAGACTATGGCTACACCTTC. This encodes CASSQPGGDYGYTF. The chain couples TRBV5-4 to TRBJ1-2; 7 bases line up with TRBD1. Germline assignment: CDR1 SGHNT and CDR2 YYREEE (reference sequence). The V segment lost 5 bases and the J segment 3 bases; nucleotides outside the gene matches: 7. The CDR3 consists of 14 residues.

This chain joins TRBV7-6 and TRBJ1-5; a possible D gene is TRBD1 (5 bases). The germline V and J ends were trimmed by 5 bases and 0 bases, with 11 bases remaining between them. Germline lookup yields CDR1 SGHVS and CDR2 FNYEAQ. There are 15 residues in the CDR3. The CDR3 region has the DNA TGTGCCAGCAGCCCCACTGGGGCTAGCAATCAGCCCCAGCATTTT. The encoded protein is CASSPTGASNQPQHF.

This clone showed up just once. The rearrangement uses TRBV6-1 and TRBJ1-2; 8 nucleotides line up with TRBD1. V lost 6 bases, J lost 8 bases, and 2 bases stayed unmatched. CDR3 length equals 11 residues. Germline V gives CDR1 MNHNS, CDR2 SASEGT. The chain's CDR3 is CASRGQVGYTF. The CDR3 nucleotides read TGTGCCAGCAGGGGACAGGTCGGCTACACCTTC.

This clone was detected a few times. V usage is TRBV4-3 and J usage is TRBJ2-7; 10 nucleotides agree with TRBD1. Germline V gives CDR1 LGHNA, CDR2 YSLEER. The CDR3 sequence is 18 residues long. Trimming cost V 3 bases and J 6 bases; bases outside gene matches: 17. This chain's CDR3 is CASSHSFLVWTGGFEQYF. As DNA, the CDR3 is TGCGCCAGCAGCCACTCCTTTTTAGTCTGGACAGGGGGTTTCGAGCAGTACTTC.

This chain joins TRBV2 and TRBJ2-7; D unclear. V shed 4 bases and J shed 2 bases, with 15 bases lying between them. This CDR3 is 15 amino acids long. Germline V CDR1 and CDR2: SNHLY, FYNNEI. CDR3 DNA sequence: TGTGCCAGCAGTGCCCAGACTCCCCCCGCCTACGAGCAGTACTTC. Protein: CASSAQTPPAYEQYF.

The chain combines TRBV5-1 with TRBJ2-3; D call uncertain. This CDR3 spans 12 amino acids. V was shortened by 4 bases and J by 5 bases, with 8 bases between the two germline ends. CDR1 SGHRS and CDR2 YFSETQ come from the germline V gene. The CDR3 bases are TGCGCCAGCAGCGTCCTAGGAGATACGCAGTATTTT. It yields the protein CASSVLGDTQYF.

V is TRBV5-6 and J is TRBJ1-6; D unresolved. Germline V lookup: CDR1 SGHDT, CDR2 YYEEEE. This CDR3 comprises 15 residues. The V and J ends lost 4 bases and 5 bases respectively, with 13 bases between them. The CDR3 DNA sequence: TGTGCCAGCAGCCTCACCCCCGCGGATAATTCACCCCTCCACTTT. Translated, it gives CASSLTPADNSPLHF.

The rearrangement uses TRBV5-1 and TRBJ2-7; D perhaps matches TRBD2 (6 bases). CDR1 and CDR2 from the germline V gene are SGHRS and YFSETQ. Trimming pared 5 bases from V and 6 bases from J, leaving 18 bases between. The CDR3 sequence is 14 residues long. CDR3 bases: TGCGCCAGCAGGGGTAATGCGGGGAAGGGCGAGCAGTACTTC. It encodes CASRGNAGKGEQYF.

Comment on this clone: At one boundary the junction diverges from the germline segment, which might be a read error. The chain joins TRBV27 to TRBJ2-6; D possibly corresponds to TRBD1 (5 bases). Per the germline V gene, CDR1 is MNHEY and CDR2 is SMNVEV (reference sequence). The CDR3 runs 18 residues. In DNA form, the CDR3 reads TGTGCCAGCAGTTTACTAACCGCAGGATACTCTGGGGCCAACGGCCTGACTTTC. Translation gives CASSLLTAGYSGANGLTF.

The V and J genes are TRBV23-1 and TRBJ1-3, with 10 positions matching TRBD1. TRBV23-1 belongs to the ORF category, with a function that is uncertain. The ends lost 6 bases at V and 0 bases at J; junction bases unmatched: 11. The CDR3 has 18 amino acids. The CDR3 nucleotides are TGCGCCAGCAGCTTCCCGACAGGGGGCGGACGCTCTGGAAACACCATATATTTT. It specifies CASSFPTGGGRSGNTIYF.

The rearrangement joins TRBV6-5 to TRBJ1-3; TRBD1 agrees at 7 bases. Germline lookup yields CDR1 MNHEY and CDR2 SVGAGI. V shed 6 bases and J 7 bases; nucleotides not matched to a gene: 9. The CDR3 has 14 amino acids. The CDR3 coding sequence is TGTGCCAGCAGGAACGACAGGGAAACGAACACCATATATTTT. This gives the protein CASRNDRETNTIYF.

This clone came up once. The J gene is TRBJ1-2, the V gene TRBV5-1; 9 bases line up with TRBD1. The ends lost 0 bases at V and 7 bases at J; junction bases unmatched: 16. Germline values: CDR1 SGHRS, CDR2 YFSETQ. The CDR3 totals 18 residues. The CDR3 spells CASSLARGSVQGASGYTF. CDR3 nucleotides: TGCGCCAGCAGCTTGGCCCGAGGATCGGTACAGGGGGCGAGTGGCTACACCTTC.

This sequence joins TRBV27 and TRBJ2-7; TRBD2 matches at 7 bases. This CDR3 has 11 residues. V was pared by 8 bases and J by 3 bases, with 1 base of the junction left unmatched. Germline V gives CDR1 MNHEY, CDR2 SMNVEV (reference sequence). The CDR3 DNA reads TGTGCCAGCTCTAGCGGCTACGAGCAGTACTTC. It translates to CASSSGYEQYF.

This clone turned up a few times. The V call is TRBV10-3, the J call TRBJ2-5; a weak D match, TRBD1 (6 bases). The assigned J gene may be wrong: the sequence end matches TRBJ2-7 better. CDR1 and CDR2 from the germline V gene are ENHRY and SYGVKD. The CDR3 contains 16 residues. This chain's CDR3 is CAISERGTLMSYEQYF. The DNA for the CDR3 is TGTGCCATCAGTGAAAGGGGGACCCTAATGTCTTACGAGCAGTACTTC.

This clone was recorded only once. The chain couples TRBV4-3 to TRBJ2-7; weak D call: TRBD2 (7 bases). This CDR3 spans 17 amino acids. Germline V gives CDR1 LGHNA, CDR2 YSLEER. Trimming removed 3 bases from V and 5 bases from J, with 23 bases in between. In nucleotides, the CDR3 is TGCGCCAGCAGCCAGACCATCGGGGGGCAGGTTTTGGACGAGCAGTACTTC. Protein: CASSQTIGGQVLDEQYF.

CDR3 region: CASSPGQASIQYF. The CDR3 coding sequence is TGTGCCAGCAGTCCTGGACAGGCGAGCATTCAGTACTTC. The genes are TRBV28 and TRBJ2-4, with 7 bases identical to TRBD1. The CDR3 has 13 residues. V trimming: 5 bases; J trimming: 9 bases; junction bases outside the gene matches: 7. Germline V gene sequence: CDR1 MDHEN, CDR2 SYDVKM. The full variable domain, with the rest looked up from reference TRBV28 and TRBJ2-4, is DVKVTQSSRYLVKRTGEKVFLECVQDMDHENMFWYRQDPGLGLRLIYFSYDVKMKEKGDIPEGYSVSREKKERFSLILESASTNQTSMYLCASSPGQASIQYFGAGTRLSVL.

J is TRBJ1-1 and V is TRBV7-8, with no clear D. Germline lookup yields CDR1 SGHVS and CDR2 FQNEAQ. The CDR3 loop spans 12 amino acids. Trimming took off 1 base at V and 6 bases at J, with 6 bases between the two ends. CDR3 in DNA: TGTGCCAGCAGCTTAGGTCCAGCTGAAGCTTTCTTT. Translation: CASSLGPAEAFF.

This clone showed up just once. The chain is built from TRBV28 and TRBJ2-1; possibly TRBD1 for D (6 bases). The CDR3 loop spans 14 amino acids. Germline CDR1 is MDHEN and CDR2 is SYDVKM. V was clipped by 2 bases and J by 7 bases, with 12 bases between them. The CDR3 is CASSLPAGVNEQFF. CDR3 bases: TGTGCCAGCAGTTTACCCGCAGGGGTGAATGAGCAGTTCTTC.

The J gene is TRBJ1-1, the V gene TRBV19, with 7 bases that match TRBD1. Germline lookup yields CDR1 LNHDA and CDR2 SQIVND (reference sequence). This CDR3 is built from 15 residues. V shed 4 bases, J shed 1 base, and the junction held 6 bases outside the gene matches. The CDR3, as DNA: TGTGCCAGTAGTAAGACCGGGACAGCGAACACTGAAGCTTTCTTT. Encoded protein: CASSKTGTANTEAFF.

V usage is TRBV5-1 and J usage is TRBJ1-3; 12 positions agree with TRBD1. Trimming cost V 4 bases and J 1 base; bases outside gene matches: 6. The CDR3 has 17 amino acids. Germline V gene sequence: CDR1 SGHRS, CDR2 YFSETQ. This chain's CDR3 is CASSPGQGALSGNTIYF. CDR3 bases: TGCGCCAGCAGCCCGGGACAGGGGGCTCTTTCTGGAAACACCATATATTTT.

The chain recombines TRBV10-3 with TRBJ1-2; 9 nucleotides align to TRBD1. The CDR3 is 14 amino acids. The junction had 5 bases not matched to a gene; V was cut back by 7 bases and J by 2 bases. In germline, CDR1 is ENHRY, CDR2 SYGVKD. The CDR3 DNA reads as TGTGCCATCATCCCAGGACAGGGGAACTATGGCTACACCTTC. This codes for CAIIPGQGNYGYTF.

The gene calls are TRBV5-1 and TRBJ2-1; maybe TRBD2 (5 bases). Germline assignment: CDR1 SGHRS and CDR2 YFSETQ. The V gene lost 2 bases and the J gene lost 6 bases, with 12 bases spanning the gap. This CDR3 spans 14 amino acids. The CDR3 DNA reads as TGCGCCAGCAGCTTAGAGGGTTCTGGCAATGAGCAGTTCTTC. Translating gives CASSLEGSGNEQFF.

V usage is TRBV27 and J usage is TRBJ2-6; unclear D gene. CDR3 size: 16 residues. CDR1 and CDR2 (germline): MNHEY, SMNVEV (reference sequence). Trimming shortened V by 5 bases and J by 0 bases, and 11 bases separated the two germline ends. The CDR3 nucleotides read TGTGCCAGCAGTATGGGCTCGACCTCTGGGGCCAACGTCCTGACTTTC. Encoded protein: CASSMGSTSGANVLTF.

CDR3 sequence reads: CASSQDSDTQYF. The CDR3 nucleotides are TGTGCCAGCAGCCAGGATTCGGATACGCAGTATTTT. The V call is TRBV7-9, the J call TRBJ2-3; no clear D gene. Germline V gene sequence: CDR1 SEHNR, CDR2 FQNEAQ (reference sequence). V lost 5 bases and J lost 6, with 9 bases in between. The CDR3 covers 12 residues.

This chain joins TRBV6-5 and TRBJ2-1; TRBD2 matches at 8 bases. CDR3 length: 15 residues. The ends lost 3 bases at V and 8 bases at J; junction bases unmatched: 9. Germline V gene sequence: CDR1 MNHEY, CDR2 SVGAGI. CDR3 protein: CASSYSGGDLYEQFF. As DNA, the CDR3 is TGTGCCAGCAGTTATTCGGGAGGGGATTTGTATGAGCAGTTCTTC.

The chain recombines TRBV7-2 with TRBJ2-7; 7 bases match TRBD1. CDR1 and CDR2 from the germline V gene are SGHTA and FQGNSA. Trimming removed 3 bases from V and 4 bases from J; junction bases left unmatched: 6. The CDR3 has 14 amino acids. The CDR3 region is CASSLADRTYEQYF. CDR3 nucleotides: TGTGCCAGCAGCTTGGCGGACAGGACATACGAGCAGTACTTC.